This TCR beta chain emerged from a study of PD-1 blockade in classical Hodgkin lymphoma. This sample's time point: cycle 4 day 1 (C4D1), after less than seven weeks of nivolumab. The patients all showed relapse after autologous stem cell transplantation, while their brentuximab vedotin exposure varied. It was by magnetic negative selection that CD4+ T cells were purified from thawed PBMCs. Germline V lookup: CDR1 SNHLY, CDR2 FYNNEI. J lost 7 bases, V lost 6 bases, and 2 bases had no gene match. The CDR3 is 12 residues long. Here immunoSEQ multiplex PCR was the method, and the copy in TCRdb shows in-frame clones only, minus some. The sample contains about 27,000 clones, more than 80% of which appear only once.

The sample here was CD4+ T cells from blood, taken before the fourth cycle of nivolumab. The V call is TRBV2, the J call TRBJ2-3, with 9 bases lining up with TRBD2. This TCR was sampled from a human donor with classical Hodgkin lymphoma. CDR3 nucleotide sequence: TGTGCCAGCAGGGGACTAGCCCATACGCAGTATTTT. Its translation: CASRGLAHTQYF.